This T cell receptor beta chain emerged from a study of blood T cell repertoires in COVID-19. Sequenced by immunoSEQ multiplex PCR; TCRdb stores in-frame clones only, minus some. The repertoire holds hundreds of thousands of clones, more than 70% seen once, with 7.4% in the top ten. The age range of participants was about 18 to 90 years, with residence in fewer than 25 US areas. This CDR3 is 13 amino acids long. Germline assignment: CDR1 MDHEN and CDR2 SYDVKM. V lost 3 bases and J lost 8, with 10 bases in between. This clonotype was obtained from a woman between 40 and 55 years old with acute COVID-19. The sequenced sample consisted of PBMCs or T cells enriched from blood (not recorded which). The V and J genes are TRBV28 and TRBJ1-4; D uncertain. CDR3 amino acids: CASSFLFREKLFF. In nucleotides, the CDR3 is TGTGCCAGCAGTTTTTTATTCCGGGAAAAACTGTTTTTT.